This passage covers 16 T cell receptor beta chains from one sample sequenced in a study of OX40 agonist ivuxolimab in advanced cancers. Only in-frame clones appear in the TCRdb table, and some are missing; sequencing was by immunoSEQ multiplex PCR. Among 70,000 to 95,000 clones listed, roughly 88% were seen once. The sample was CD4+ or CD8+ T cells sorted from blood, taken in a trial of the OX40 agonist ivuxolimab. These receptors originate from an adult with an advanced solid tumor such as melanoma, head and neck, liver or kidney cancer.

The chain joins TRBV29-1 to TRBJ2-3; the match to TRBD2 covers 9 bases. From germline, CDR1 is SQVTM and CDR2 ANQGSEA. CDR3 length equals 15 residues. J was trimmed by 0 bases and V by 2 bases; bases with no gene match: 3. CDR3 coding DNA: TGCAGCGTTGAACTAGCGGGGAGCAGCACAGATACGCAGTATTTT. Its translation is CSVELAGSSTDTQYF.

DNA of the CDR3: TGTGCCAGCAGCGCGGGACAGGGCCCCTACGAGCAGTACTTC. Residues: CASSAGQGPYEQYF. The rearrangement links TRBV7-9 to TRBJ2-7, with 9 bases that match TRBD1. Germline V CDR1 and CDR2: SEHNR, FQNEAQ (reference sequence). CDR3 length equals 14 residues. J gave up 2 bases and V 5 bases, and 4 bases lay outside the gene matches.

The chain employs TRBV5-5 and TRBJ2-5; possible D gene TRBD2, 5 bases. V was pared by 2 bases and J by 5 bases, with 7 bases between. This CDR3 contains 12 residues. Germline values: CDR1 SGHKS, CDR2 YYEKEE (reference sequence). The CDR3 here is CASSFWEETQYF. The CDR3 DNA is TGTGCCAGCAGCTTCTGGGAGGAGACCCAGTACTTC.

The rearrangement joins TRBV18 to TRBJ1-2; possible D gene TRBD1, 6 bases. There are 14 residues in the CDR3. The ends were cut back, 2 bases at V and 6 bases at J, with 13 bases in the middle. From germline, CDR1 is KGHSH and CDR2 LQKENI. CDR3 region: CASSPTRGVDGYTF. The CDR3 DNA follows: TGTGCCAGCTCACCAACCAGGGGAGTGGATGGCTACACCTTC.

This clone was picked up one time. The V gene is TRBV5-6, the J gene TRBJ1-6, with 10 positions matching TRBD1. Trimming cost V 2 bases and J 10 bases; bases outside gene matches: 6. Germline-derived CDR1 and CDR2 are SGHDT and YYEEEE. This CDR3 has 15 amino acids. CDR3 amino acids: CASSFGTGAGSPLHF. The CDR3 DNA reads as TGTGCCAGCAGCTTCGGGACAGGGGCTGGCTCACCCCTCCACTTT.

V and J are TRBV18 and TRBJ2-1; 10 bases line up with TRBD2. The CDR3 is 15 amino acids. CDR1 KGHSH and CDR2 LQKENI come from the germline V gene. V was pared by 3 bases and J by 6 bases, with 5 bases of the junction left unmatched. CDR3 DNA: TGTGCCAGCTCACCCCTAGCGGGAGTCGGCAATGAGCAGTTCTTC. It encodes CASSPLAGVGNEQFF.

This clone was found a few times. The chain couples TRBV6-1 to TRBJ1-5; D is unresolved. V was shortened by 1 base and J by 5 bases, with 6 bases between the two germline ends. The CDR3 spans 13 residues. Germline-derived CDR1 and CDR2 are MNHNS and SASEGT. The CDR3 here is CASSEVPDQPQHF. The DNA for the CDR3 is TGTGCCAGCAGTGAAGTCCCGGATCAGCCCCAGCATTTT.

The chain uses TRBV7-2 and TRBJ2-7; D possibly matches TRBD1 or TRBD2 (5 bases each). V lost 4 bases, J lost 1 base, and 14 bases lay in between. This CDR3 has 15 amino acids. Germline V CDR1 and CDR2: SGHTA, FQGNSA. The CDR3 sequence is CASSWDRAQSYEQYF. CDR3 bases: TGTGCCAGCAGCTGGGACCGGGCCCAATCCTACGAGCAGTACTTC.

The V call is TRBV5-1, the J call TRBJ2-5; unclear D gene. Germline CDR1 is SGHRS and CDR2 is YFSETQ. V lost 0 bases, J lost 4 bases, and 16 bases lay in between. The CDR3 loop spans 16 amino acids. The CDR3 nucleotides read TGCGCCAGCAGCTTGGTCGAGACACACGTAGGAGAGACCCAGTACTTC. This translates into CASSLVETHVGETQYF.

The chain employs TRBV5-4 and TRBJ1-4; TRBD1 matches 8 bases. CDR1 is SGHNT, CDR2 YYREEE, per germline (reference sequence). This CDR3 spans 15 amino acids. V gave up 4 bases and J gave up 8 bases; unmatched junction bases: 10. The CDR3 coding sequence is TGTGCCAGCAGCCAATCCACAGGGGGGTCCGAAAAACTGTTTTTT. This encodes CASSQSTGGSEKLFF. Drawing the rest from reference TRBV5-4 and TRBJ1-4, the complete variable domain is ETGVTQSPTHLIKTRGQQVTLRCSSQSGHNTVSWYQQALGQGPQFIFQYYREEENGRGNFPPRFSGLQFPNYSSELNVNALELDDSALYLCASSQSTGGSEKLFFGSGTQLSVL.

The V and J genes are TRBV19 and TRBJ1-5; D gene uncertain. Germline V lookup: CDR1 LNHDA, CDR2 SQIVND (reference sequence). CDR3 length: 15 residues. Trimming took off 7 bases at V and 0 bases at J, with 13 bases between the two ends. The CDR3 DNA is TGTGCCAGTACAACATCATGGGGTAGCAATCAGCCCCAGCATTTT. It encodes CASTTSWGSNQPQHF. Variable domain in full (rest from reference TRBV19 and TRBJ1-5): DGGITQSPKYLFRKEGQNVTLSCEQNLNHDAMYWYRQDPGQGLRLIYYSQIVNDFQKGDIAEGYSVSREKKESFPLTVTSAQKNPTAFYLCASTTSWGSNQPQHFGDGTRLSIL.

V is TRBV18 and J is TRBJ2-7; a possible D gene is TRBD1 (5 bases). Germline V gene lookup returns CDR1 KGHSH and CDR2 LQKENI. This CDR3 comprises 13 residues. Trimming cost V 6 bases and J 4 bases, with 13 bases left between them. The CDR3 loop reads CASSPGNLYEQYF. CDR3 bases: TGTGCCAGCTCGCCAGGGAACTTATACGAGCAGTACTTC.

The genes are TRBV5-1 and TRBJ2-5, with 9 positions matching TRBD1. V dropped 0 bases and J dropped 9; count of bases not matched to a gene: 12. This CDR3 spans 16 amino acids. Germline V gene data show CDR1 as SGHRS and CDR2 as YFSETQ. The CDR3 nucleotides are TGCGCCAGCAGCTTGGAGCCCCCGGGACAGGGTCAGTCCCAGTACTTC. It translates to CASSLEPPGQGQSQYF.

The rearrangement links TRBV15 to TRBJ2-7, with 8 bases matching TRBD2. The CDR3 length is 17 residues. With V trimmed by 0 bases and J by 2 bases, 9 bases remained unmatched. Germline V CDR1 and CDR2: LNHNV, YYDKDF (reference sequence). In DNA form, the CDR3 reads TGTGCCACCAGCAGAGATTTGTCTAGCGGGCACCCCTACGAGCAGTACTTC. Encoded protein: CATSRDLSSGHPYEQYF.

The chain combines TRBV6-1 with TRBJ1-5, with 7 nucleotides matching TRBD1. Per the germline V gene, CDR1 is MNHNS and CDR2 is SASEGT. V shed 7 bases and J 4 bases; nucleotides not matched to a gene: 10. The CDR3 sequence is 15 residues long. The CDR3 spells CASISGRGANQPQHF. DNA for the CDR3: TGTGCCAGCATCTCGGGCAGGGGGGCGAATCAGCCCCAGCATTTT.

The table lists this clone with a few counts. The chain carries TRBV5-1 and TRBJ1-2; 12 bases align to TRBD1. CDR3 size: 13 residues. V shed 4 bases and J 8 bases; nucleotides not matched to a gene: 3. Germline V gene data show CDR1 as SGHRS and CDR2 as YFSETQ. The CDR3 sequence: CASSSGTGGGYTF. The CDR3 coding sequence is TGCGCCAGCAGCAGCGGGACAGGGGGCGGCTACACCTTC.